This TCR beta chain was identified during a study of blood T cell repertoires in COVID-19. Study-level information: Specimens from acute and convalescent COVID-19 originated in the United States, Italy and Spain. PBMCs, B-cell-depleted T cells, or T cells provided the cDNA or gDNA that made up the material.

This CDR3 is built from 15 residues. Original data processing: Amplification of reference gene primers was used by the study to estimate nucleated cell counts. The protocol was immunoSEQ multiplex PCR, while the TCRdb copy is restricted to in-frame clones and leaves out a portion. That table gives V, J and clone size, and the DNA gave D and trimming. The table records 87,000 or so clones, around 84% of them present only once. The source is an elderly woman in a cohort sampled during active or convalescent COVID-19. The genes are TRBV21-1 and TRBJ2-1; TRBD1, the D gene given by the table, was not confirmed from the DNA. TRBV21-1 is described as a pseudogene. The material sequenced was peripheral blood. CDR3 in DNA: TGTGCCAGCAGCAAAAGGGGCAGGGGGCGAAATGAGCAGTTCTTC. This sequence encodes CASSKRGRGRNEQFF.